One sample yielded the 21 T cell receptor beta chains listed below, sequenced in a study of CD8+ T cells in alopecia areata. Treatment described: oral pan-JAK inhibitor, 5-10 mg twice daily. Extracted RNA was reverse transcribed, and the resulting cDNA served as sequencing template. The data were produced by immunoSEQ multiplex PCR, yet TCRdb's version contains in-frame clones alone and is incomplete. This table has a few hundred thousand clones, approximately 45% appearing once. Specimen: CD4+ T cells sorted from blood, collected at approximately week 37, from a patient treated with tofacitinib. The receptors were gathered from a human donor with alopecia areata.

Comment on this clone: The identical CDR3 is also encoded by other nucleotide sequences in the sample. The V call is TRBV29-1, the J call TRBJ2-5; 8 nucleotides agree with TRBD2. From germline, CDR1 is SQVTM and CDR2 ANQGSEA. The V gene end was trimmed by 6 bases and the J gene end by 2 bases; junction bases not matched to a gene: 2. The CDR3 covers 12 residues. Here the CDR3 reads CSVGTSQETQYF. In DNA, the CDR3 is TGCAGCGTCGGGACTAGTCAAGAGACCCAGTACTTC.

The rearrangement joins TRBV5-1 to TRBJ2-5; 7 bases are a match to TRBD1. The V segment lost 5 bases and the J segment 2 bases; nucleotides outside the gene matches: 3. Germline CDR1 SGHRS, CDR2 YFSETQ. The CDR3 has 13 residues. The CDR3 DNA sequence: TGCGCCAGCAGACAGGGGCAGCAAGAGACCCAGTACTTC. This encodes CASRQGQQETQYF.

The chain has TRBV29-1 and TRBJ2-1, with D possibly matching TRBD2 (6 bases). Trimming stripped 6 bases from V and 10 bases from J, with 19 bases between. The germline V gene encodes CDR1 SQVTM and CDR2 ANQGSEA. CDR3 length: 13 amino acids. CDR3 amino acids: CSVGGTVSGEQFF. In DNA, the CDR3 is TGCAGCGTCGGAGGGACTGTTTCTGGCGAGCAGTTCTTC.

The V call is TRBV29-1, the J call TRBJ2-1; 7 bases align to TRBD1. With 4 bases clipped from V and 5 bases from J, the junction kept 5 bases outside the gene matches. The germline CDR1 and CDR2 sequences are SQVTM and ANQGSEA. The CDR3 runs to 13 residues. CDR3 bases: TGCAGCGTTGGGGGGACAGAAGACAATGAGCAGTTCTTC. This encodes CSVGGTEDNEQFF.

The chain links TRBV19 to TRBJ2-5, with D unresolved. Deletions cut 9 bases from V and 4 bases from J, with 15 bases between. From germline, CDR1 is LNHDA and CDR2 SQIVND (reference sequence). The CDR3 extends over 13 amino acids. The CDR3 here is CASSRRGGETQYF. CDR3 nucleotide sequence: TGTGCCAGCTCAAGGAGAGGTGGAGAGACCCAGTACTTC. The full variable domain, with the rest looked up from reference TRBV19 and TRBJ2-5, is DGGITQSPKYLFRKEGQNVTLSCEQNLNHDAMYWYRQDPGQGLRLIYYSQIVNDFQKGDIAEGYSVSREKKESFPLTVTSAQKNPTAFYLCASSRRGGETQYFGPGTRLLVL.

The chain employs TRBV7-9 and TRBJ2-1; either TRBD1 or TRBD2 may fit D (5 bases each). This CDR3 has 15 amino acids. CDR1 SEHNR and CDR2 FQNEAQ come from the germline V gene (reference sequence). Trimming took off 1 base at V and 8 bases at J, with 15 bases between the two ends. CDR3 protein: CASSLVLGVTDEQFF. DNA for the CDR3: TGTGCCAGCAGCTTAGTTCTGGGGGTGACAGATGAGCAGTTCTTC.

The CDR3 coding sequence is TGTGCCAGCAGCCCCGGGGGCCCGAACTATGGCTACACCTTC. This translates into CASSPGGPNYGYTF. This chain connects TRBV28 to TRBJ1-2, with D maybe TRBD1 (6 bases). This CDR3 region has 14 residues. V dropped 6 bases and J dropped 2 bases, with 13 bases sitting between them. Per germline, CDR1 MDHEN and CDR2 SYDVKM.

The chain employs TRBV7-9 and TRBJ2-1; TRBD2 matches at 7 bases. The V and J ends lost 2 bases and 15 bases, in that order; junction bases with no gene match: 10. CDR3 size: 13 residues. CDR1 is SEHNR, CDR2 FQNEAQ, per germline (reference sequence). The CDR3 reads CASSLTAGAFRFF. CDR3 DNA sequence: TGTGCCAGCAGCTTAACGGCGGGAGCCTTCAGGTTCTTC.

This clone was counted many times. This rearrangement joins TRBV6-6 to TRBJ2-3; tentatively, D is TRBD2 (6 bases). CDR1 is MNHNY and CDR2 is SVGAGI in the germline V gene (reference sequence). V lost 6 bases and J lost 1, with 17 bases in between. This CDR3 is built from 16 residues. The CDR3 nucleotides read TGTGCCAGCAGAGTCGGGACTTCGACGGGCACAGATACGCAGTATTTT. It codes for CASRVGTSTGTDTQYF.

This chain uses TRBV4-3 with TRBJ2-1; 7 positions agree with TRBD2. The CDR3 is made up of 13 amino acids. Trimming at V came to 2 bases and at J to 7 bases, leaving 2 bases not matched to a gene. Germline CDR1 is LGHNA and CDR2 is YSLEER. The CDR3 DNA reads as TGCGCCAGCAGCCAAAGCGGGGTGAATGAGCAGTTCTTC. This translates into CASSQSGVNEQFF.

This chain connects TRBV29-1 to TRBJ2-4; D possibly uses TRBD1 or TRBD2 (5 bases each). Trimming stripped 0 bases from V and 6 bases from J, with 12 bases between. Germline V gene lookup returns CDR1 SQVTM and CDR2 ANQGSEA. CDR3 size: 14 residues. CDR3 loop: CSVEERDGTNIQYF. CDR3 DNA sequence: TGCAGCGTTGAAGAACGGGACGGAACAAACATTCAGTACTTC.

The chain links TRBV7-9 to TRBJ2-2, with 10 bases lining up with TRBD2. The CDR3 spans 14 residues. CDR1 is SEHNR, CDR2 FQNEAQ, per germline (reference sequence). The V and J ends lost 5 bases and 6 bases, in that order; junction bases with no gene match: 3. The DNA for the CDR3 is TGTGCCAGCAGCCTTGGGACTAGCGCCGGGGAGCTGTTTTTT. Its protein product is CASSLGTSAGELFF.

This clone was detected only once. CDR3 amino acids: CASSLGHKEAFF. CDR3 DNA: TGTGCCAGCAGCTTGGGGCACAAGGAAGCTTTCTTT. This chain links TRBV7-9 with TRBJ1-1; a possible D gene is TRBD1 (5 bases). Trimming removed 3 bases from V and 8 bases from J, with 10 bases in between. Per germline, CDR1 SEHNR and CDR2 FQNEAQ (reference sequence). The length of the CDR3 is 12 residues.

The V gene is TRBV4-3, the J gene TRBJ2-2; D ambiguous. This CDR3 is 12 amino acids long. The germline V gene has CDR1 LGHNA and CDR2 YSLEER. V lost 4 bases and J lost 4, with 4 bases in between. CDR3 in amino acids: CASSLFTGELFF. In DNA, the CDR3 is TGCGCCAGCAGCCTATTCACCGGGGAGCTGTTTTTT.

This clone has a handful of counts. This chain's CDR3 is CASAWGQGNTEAFF. In DNA, the CDR3 is TGTGCCAGCGCATGGGGACAGGGCAACACTGAAGCTTTCTTT. This chain uses TRBV5-5 with TRBJ1-1; 9 bases are a match to TRBD1. Germline CDR1 is SGHKS and CDR2 is YYEKEE (reference sequence). V lost 7 bases and J lost 2; bases outside the gene matches: 6. The CDR3 is 14 residues long.

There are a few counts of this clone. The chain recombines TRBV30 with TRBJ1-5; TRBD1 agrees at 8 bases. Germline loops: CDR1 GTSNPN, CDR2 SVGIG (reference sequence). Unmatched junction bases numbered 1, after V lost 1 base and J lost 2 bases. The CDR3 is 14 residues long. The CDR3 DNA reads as TGTGCCTGGAGTGGGACAGGGCGCAATCAGCCCCAGCATTTT. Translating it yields CAWSGTGRNQPQHF.

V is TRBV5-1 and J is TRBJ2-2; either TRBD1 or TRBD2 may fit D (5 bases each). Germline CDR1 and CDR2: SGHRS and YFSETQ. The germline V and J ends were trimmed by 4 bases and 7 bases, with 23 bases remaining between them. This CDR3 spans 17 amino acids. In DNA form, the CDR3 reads TGCGCCAGCAGCCCAGACAGAGGGACCCAAAATCTCGGGGAGCTGTTTTTT. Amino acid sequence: CASSPDRGTQNLGELFF.

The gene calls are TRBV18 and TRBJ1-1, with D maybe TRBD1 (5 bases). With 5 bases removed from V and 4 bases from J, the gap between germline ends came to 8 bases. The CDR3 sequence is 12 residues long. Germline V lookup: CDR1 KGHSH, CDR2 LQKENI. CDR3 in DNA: TGTGCCAGCTCAGGGGGAGGCACTGAAGCTTTCTTT. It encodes CASSGGGTEAFF.

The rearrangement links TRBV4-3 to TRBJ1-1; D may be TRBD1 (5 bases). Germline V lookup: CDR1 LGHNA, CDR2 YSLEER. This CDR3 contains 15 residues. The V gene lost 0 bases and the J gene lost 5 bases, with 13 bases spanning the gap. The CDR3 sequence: CASSQEGGVGTEAFF. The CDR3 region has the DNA TGCGCCAGCAGCCAAGAAGGAGGGGTAGGAACTGAAGCTTTCTTT.

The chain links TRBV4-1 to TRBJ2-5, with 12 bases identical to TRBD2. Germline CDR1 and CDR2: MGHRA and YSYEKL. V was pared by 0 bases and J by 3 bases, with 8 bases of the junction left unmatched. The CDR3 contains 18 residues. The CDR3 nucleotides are TGCGCCAGCAGCCAAGATCGATCTAGCGGGAGGGCCGAAGAGACCCAGTACTTC. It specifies CASSQDRSSGRAEETQYF.

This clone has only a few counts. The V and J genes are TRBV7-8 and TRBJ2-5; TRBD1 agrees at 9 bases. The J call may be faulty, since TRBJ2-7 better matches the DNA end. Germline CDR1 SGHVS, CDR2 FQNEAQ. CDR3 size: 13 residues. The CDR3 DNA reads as TGTGCCAGCAGCGGGGACAGGGCGGGCGAGCAGTACTTC. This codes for CASSGDRAGEQYF.